These 7 T cell receptor beta chains were all obtained from the same sample, sequenced in a study of cytomegalovirus exposure and HLA in healthy donors. 60 Vbeta and 13 Jbeta primers were used in PCR. Sequencing was performed with immunoSEQ multiplex PCR; in TCRdb, only in-frame clones are kept and a portion is missing. The table shows about 170,000 clones, with about four fifths occurring only once. The sample taken for sequencing was PBMCs. The origin of the receptors is a girl between 10 and 17 years old in good health and CMV-seropositive.

The chain employs TRBV11-3 and TRBJ2-1, with 9 bases matching TRBD2. V gave up 2 bases and J gave up 6 bases; unmatched junction bases: 8. Germline V gene sequence: CDR1 SGHNT, CDR2 YENEEA. The CDR3 covers 16 residues. The CDR3 DNA reads as TGTGCCAGCAGCTTACTAGGCGGGGGGGCCATCAATGAGCAGTTCTTC. Protein sequence: CASSLLGGGAINEQFF. Full variable domain (rest looked up from reference TRBV11-3 and TRBJ2-1): EAGVVQSPRYKIIEKKQPVAFWCNPISGHNTLYWYLQNLGQGPELLIRYENEEAVDDSQLPKDRFSAERLKGVDSTLKIQPAELGDSAVYLCASSLLGGGAINEQFFGPGTRLTVL.

The rearrangement joins TRBV4-1 to TRBJ1-3; D is undetermined. CDR3 size: 17 residues. Germline loops: CDR1 MGHRA, CDR2 YSYEKL. V was cut by 0 bases and J by 0 bases, with 12 bases left in between. DNA for the CDR3: TGCGCCAGCAGCCAAGATCTTTACGCGAACTCTGGAAACACCATATATTTT. It translates to CASSQDLYANSGNTIYF.

J is TRBJ1-5 and V is TRBV7-8; D not certain. Per the germline V gene, CDR1 is SGHVS and CDR2 is FQNEAQ. The V gene lost 2 bases and the J gene lost 4 bases, with 6 bases spanning the gap. The CDR3 covers 13 residues. CDR3 loop: CASSLQVNQPQHF. Here the CDR3 DNA reads TGTGCCAGCAGCTTACAGGTTAATCAGCCCCAGCATTTT.

This sequence joins TRBV7-2 and TRBJ2-3, with 10 bases aligning to TRBD2. Germline CDR1 SGHTA, CDR2 FQGNSA. The CDR3 consists of 16 residues. Unmatched junction bases numbered 14, after V lost 7 bases and J lost 7 bases. The CDR3: CASTRLGTSVLNTQYF. CDR3 DNA sequence: TGTGCCAGCACCCGCTTGGGGACTAGCGTCCTGAATACGCAGTATTTT.

The chain recombines TRBV19 with TRBJ1-5; tentatively, D is TRBD1 (5 bases). V lost 5 bases and J 6 bases, leaving 26 bases between the germline ends. The germline V gene has CDR1 LNHDA and CDR2 SQIVND (reference sequence). The CDR3 length is 18 residues. The CDR3 spells CASSSIRGGGESSQPQHF. Written as DNA, the CDR3 is TGTGCCAGTAGTTCCATACGGGGCGGGGGGGAATCAAGTCAGCCCCAGCATTTT.

This chain uses TRBV6-5 with TRBJ2-5; 8 bases line up with TRBD2. Germline CDR1 is MNHEY and CDR2 is SVGAGI. This CDR3 spans 13 amino acids. V was clipped by 5 bases and J by 2 bases; unmatched bases: 1. In DNA form, the CDR3 reads TGTGCCAGCAGTGAGCGGGGGCAAGAGACCCAGTACTTC. It codes for CASSERGQETQYF.

This chain connects TRBV5-1 to TRBJ1-2; 7 nucleotides agree with TRBD1. V shed 2 bases and J 7 bases; nucleotides not matched to a gene: 8. This CDR3 comprises 14 residues. Germline V gene data show CDR1 as SGHRS and CDR2 as YFSETQ. The CDR3 reads CASSLETGFTGYTF. CDR3 DNA sequence: TGCGCCAGCAGCTTAGAGACAGGGTTTACTGGCTACACCTTC.